The clone carrying this T cell receptor (beta chain) has a handful of counts. The CDR3 totals 13 residues. CDR1 WSHSY and CDR2 SAAADI come from the germline V gene. V was pared by 6 bases and J by 4 bases, with 4 bases of the junction left unmatched. Produced via immunoSEQ multiplex PCR; TCRdb's table is partial and in-frame only. The data hold roughly 380,000 clones, with about 96% observed a single time. This sample was included in a study of shared clonotypes between healthy human individuals. V is TRBV10-2 and J is TRBJ2-5, with TRBD2 matching 8 bases. The sequenced sample consisted of memory CD8+ T cells sorted from blood. Subset of the sample: CD45RO+ cells pooled with CCR7-negative TemRA cells. The receptor was isolated from a man aged 25-40 years in good health. This CDR3 reads CASRGGRRETQYF. The CDR3 DNA reads as TGCGCCAGCAGGGGCGGGAGGAGAGAGACCCAGTACTTC.